One sample yielded the 15 T cell receptor beta chains listed below, sequenced in a study of glioma-infiltrating T cells. Amplification of TCR alpha and beta CDR3 regions from RNA used iRepertoire nested multiplex PCR. One entry per CDR3 protein results from TCRdb running MiXCR on the multiplex PCR reads. The data hold roughly 200,000 distinct CDR3 sequences, with approximately 30% observed a single time. The sample consisted of glioma tissue, nonneoplastic brain tissue, or PBMCs (not recorded which). The receptors here all came from a human donor with low-grade glioma or glioblastoma, undergoing nonglioma brain surgery, or in good health (not recorded which).

This clonotype has a count of ten or more. V usage is TRBV3-1 and J usage is TRBJ2-7; D gene ambiguous. This CDR3 is built from 12 residues. CDR1 and CDR2 from the germline V gene are LGHDT and YNNKEL (reference sequence). Trimming stripped 3 bases from V and 6 bases from J, with 9 bases between. The chain's CDR3 is CASSQAAAEQYF. The CDR3 coding sequence is TGTGCCAGCAGCCAGGCCGCGGCCGAGCAGTACTTC.

This clonotype was picked up many times. The V call is TRBV6-1, the J call TRBJ2-7; 9 bases align to TRBD1. Per germline, CDR1 MNHNS and CDR2 SASEGT. The CDR3 has 17 residues. Unmatched junction bases numbered 14, after V lost 5 bases and J lost 3 bases. For the CDR3, the DNA is TGTGCCAGCAGTTCACCGCGCTTTGGACAGGGGTTCTACGAGCAGTACTTC. Translation gives CASSSPRFGQGFYEQYF.

This clonotype was counted ten times or more. The chain uses TRBV6-1 and TRBJ2-3; 12 positions agree with TRBD2. CDR1 MNHNS and CDR2 SASEGT come from the germline V gene. The CDR3 consists of 18 residues. After removal of 6 bases from V and 5 bases from J, the junction contained 15 bases not matched to a gene. CDR3 in DNA: TGTGCCAGCAGCCCGACGACTAGCGGGAGTGGTATCCGAGATACGCAGTATTTT. Translation gives CASSPTTSGSGIRDTQYF.

In this sample, this clonotype turned up a few times. The rearrangement joins TRBV5-1 to TRBJ2-1; D is perhaps TRBD2 (6 bases). Trimming cost V 2 bases and J 7 bases, with 16 bases left between them. From germline, CDR1 is SGHRS and CDR2 YFSETQ. The CDR3 totals 15 residues. CDR3 in amino acids: CASSFMREAGNEQFF. CDR3 DNA sequence: TGCGCCAGCAGCTTTATGCGGGAAGCTGGAAATGAGCAGTTCTTC.

The sample holds many counts of this clonotype. V and J are TRBV7-3 and TRBJ2-5; weak D call: TRBD1 (5 bases). CDR1 SGHTA and CDR2 FQGTGA come from the germline V gene. The CDR3 spans 13 residues. V was trimmed by 8 bases and J by 4 bases, leaving 14 bases between them. The CDR3 loop reads CASSPGFPETQYF. The DNA for the CDR3 is TGTGCCAGCTCTCCAGGGTTCCCAGAGACCCAGTACTTC.

This clonotype was detected only a few times. This chain connects TRBV9 to TRBJ1-1, with no clear D. Germline CDR1 is SGDLS and CDR2 is YYNGEE. The V and J ends lost 3 bases and 1 base respectively, with 7 bases between them. The CDR3 loop spans 13 amino acids. This chain's CDR3 is CASSAAPNTEAFF. The CDR3 nucleotides read TGTGCCAGCAGCGCCGCACCGAACACTGAAGCTTTCTTT. The complete variable domain, with remaining parts taken from reference TRBV9 and TRBJ1-1, reads DSGVTQTPKHLITATGQRVTLRCSPRSGDLSVYWYQQSLDQGLQFLIQYYNGEERAKGNILERFSAQQFPDLHSELNLSSLELGDSALYFCASSAAPNTEAFFGQGTRLTVV.

At least ten counts were recorded for this clonotype. This chain joins TRBV27 and TRBJ2-1, with 7 bases aligning to TRBD1. Trimming cost V 3 bases and J 0 bases; bases outside gene matches: 5. This CDR3 is 16 amino acids long. Germline CDR1 and CDR2: MNHEY and SMNVEV (reference sequence). CDR3 in DNA: TGTGCCAGCAGTTTGACAGGGCTTGCCTCCTACAATGAGCAGTTCTTC. Its protein product is CASSLTGLASYNEQFF.

Turning to this clonotype: This CDR3 is missing its conserved last phenylalanine or tryptophan, likely due to a read error. This sequence joins TRBV20-1 and TRBJ1-5; D is unclear. This CDR3 is 15 amino acids long. Deletions cut 3 bases from V and 4 bases from J, with 16 bases between. Germline-derived CDR1 and CDR2 are DFQATT and SNEGSKA (reference sequence). The CDR3 spells CSARAVREANQPQHL. CDR3 nucleotide sequence: TGCAGTGCTAGGGCGGTTCGGGAGGCTAATCAGCCCCAGCATCTT.

This clonotype was seen at least ten times. The chain uses TRBV15 and TRBJ1-1, with D perhaps matching TRBD1 (5 bases). Germline V CDR1 and CDR2: LNHNV, YYDKDF (reference sequence). The CDR3 has 15 residues. V was clipped by 0 bases and J by 4 bases, with 12 bases between them. The CDR3, as DNA: TGTGCCACCAGCAGAGATTTTGGGGCGAGCACTGAAGCTTTCTTT. Translated: CATSRDFGASTEAFF.

This clonotype was counted ten times or more. The rearrangement links TRBV27 to TRBJ1-2; 12 bases fit TRBD1. Per the germline V gene, CDR1 is MNHEY and CDR2 is SMNVEV (reference sequence). The CDR3 has 15 residues. Trimming removed 5 bases from V and 7 bases from J; junction bases left unmatched: 8. The CDR3 DNA reads TGTGCCAGCAGTGCTCCGGGACAGGGGGCGTTTGGCTACACCTTC. It encodes CASSAPGQGAFGYTF.

This clonotype was detected ten times or more. A much larger clonotype is one base distant, so this may be a read error. This chain joins TRBV3-1 and TRBJ2-1; 8 bases map to TRBD2. With V trimmed by 4 bases and J by 11 bases, 7 bases remained unmatched. The CDR3 is 13 amino acids. Germline V lookup: CDR1 LGHDT, CDR2 YNNKEL (reference sequence). CDR3 loop: CASSPSGRNKQFF. The CDR3 DNA reads as TGTGCCAGCAGCCCCAGCGGGAGAAACAAGCAGTTCTTC.

For this clonotype: This may arise from a read error, as a much more abundant clone is one base away. The chain recombines TRBV20-1 with TRBJ2-5; perhaps TRBD2 as D (6 bases). From germline, CDR1 is DFQATT and CDR2 SNEGSKA (reference sequence). The V end lost 5 bases, the J end lost 2 bases, and 12 bases lay between the germline ends. This CDR3 comprises 13 residues. The CDR3: CSAGLGGQETQYF. The DNA of the CDR3 is TGCAGTGCTGGATTGGGGGGTCAAGAGACCCAGTACTTC.

This clonotype turned up a few times. The CDR3 sequence: CAWSVARDTQYF. DNA of the CDR3: TGTGCCTGGAGTGTCGCCCGGGATACGCAGTATTTT. The rearrangement uses TRBV30 and TRBJ2-3, with D unclear. The V end was cut by 0 bases, the J end by 6 bases, with 7 bases between. The CDR3 is 12 residues long. The germline CDR1 and CDR2 sequences are GTSNPN and SVGIG (reference sequence).

For this clonotype: The junction departs from the called germline gene at one end, perhaps through a read error. This chain uses TRBV7-2 with TRBJ1-1, with a possible D match to TRBD1 (5 bases). Germline V gives CDR1 SGHTA, CDR2 FQGNSA. CDR3 length: 14 residues. The CDR3: CASKRPWGYTESFF. CDR3 bases: TGTGCTAGCAAACGACCCTGGGGCTACACTGAATCTTTCTTT.

This clonotype was recorded many times. The rearrangement links TRBV6-1 to TRBJ1-5; 7 bases fit TRBD1. This CDR3 spans 15 amino acids. V trimming: 4 bases; J trimming: 7 bases; junction bases outside the gene matches: 10. CDR1 and CDR2 from the germline V gene are MNHNS and SASEGT. The DNA for the CDR3 is TGTGCCAGCAGTGCGGTCACAGGGGAGGTACAGCCCCAGCATTTT. It is translated as CASSAVTGEVQPQHF.